The 17 T cell receptor beta chains below come from one sample, sequenced in a study of shared clonotypes between healthy human individuals. Method: immunoSEQ multiplex PCR; TCRdb's copy keeps in-frame clones and lacks some. Among over 850,000 clones listed, 75% to 80% were seen once. Sequenced sample: memory CD4+ T cells from PBMCs. As for subset: CD45RA-negative fraction. The receptor set was obtained from a man between 18 and 35 years old in good health. Some clones in this sample may be carry-over from other donors' samples.

The chain is built from TRBV2 and TRBJ2-1, with D tentatively TRBD1 or TRBD2 (5 bases each). CDR3 length: 14 amino acids. CDR1 is SNHLY and CDR2 is FYNNEI in the germline V gene. Trimming removed 4 bases from V and 2 bases from J, with 9 bases in between. The DNA for the CDR3 is TGTGCCAGCAGTGTGTGGGACGCCTACAATGAGCAGTTCTTC. Translated, it gives CASSVWDAYNEQFF.

This clone was observed once. The V and J genes are TRBV2 and TRBJ2-7; D is uncertain. CDR1 is SNHLY and CDR2 is FYNNEI in the germline V gene. V lost 3 bases, J lost 0 bases, and 12 bases lay in between. The CDR3 loop spans 15 amino acids. CDR3 residues: CASSDLLQISYEQYF. CDR3 in DNA: TGTGCCAGCAGTGATCTTTTACAGATCTCCTACGAGCAGTACTTC. The full variable domain, completed using reference TRBV2 and TRBJ2-7, is EPEVTQTPSHQVTQMGQEVILRCVPISNHLYFYWYRQILGQKVEFLVSFYNNEISEKSEIFDDQFSVERPDGSNFTLKIRSTKLEDSAMYFCASSDLLQISYEQYFGPGTRLTVT.

This clone is a singleton in its sample. The CDR3 DNA is TGCGCCAGCAGCTTGGGAGGTGGGACTAGCCAGTACGAGCAGTACTTC. Amino acid sequence: CASSLGGGTSQYEQYF. The chain has TRBV5-1 and TRBJ2-7, with 9 bases matching TRBD2. Per the germline V gene, CDR1 is SGHRS and CDR2 is YFSETQ. V trimming: 0 bases; J trimming: 4 bases; junction bases outside the gene matches: 8. This CDR3 spans 16 amino acids. Looking up the rest from reference TRBV5-1 and TRBJ2-7 gives the full variable domain: KAGVTQTPRYLIKTRGQQVTLSCSPISGHRSVSWYQQTPGQGLQFLFEYFSETQRNKGNFPGRFSGRQFSNSRSEMNVSTLELGDSALYLCASSLGGGTSQYEQYFGPGTRLTVT.

This rearrangement joins TRBV7-8 to TRBJ2-3; D not resolved. The CDR3 sequence is 13 residues long. Germline assignment: CDR1 SGHVS and CDR2 FQNEAQ. V lost 0 bases to trimming and J lost 5 bases, with 6 bases between them. The CDR3 nucleotides are TGTGCCAGCAGCTTAGCGTTAATAGATACGCAGTATTTT. This translates into CASSLALIDTQYF.

This clone has more than one count but fewer than ten. The chain has TRBV4-2 and TRBJ2-6; D perhaps matches TRBD1 (5 bases). The ends were cut back, 4 bases at V and 1 base at J, with 8 bases in the middle. CDR3 length equals 15 residues. The germline CDR1 and CDR2 sequences are LGHNA and YNFKEQ. CDR3: CASSRDRSGANVLTF. DNA of the CDR3: TGTGCCAGCAGCCGTGACAGATCTGGGGCCAACGTCCTGACTTTC.

This clone was counted only a few times. The chain carries TRBV7-8 and TRBJ1-5, with D unresolved. This CDR3 comprises 13 residues. With 5 bases removed from V and 4 bases from J, the gap between germline ends came to 9 bases. Germline assignment: CDR1 SGHVS and CDR2 FQNEAQ. The CDR3 loop is CASSRSENQPQHF. CDR3 in DNA: TGTGCCAGCAGCCGGAGCGAGAATCAGCCCCAGCATTTT.

This clone was seen only once. At one end the junction does not follow the germline gene, possibly because of a read error. The chain carries TRBV18 and TRBJ2-7; 9 bases line up with TRBD1. CDR1 is KGHSH and CDR2 is LQKENI in the germline V gene. The CDR3 covers 15 residues. The CDR3 reads CASSPRTGELGEQYF. The CDR3 nucleotides are TGTGCCAGCTCCCCACGGACAGGGGAATTAGGCGAGCAGTACTTC.

The V and J genes are TRBV6-1 and TRBJ1-6; TRBD1 might be the D (6 bases). Germline CDR1 and CDR2: MNHNS and SASEGT. CDR3 size: 15 residues. With 1 base removed from V and 9 bases from J, the gap between germline ends came to 13 bases. The DNA for the CDR3 is TGTGCCAGCAGTGAAGTGGCAGGGGACGGTTCACCCCTCCACTTT. Residues: CASSEVAGDGSPLHF.

The chain links TRBV4-1 to TRBJ1-3, with 7 bases aligning to TRBD1. Germline CDR1 reads MGHRA; CDR2 reads YSYEKL. The CDR3 length is 16 residues. With V trimmed by 4 bases and J by 3 bases, 9 bases remained unmatched. The CDR3 sequence: CASSRMTGLYGNTIYF. CDR3 nucleotide sequence: TGCGCCAGCAGCCGGATGACAGGGCTATATGGAAACACCATATATTTT.

This clone has just one count. The sample holds other DNA sequences that translate to the same CDR3. V usage is TRBV7-2 and J usage is TRBJ2-1; 10 bases align to TRBD2. The CDR3 contains 15 residues. Germline assignment: CDR1 SGHTA and CDR2 FQGNSA. Trimming removed 5 bases from V and 4 bases from J; junction bases left unmatched: 5. This CDR3 is CASSPGLAEYNEQFF. The CDR3 DNA sequence: TGTGCCAGCAGCCCCGGACTAGCGGAGTACAATGAGCAGTTCTTC.

On this clone itself: This CDR3 is also generated by other DNA sequences in the sample. The gene calls are TRBV5-1 and TRBJ1-2, with 10 bases fitting TRBD1. This CDR3 comprises 14 residues. Germline V gene sequence: CDR1 SGHRS, CDR2 YFSETQ. J lost 5 bases, V lost 0 bases, and 1 base had no gene match. The CDR3 protein is CASSLGQGAYGYTF. CDR3 DNA sequence: TGCGCCAGCAGCTTGGGACAGGGGGCTTATGGCTACACCTTC. Looking up the rest from reference TRBV5-1 and TRBJ1-2 gives the full variable domain: KAGVTQTPRYLIKTRGQQVTLSCSPISGHRSVSWYQQTPGQGLQFLFEYFSETQRNKGNFPGRFSGRQFSNSRSEMNVSTLELGDSALYLCASSLGQGAYGYTFGSGTRLTVV.

Worth noting for this clone: Within the sample, other DNA sequences also encode this same CDR3. The chain carries TRBV6-5 and TRBJ2-7; 7 nucleotides align to TRBD2. Germline V gene lookup returns CDR1 MNHEY and CDR2 SVGAGI. Trimming cost V 2 bases and J 6 bases; bases outside gene matches: 1. The CDR3 loop spans 12 amino acids. Here the CDR3 reads CASSYGGGEQYF. CDR3 DNA: TGTGCCAGCAGTTACGGGGGGGGCGAGCAGTACTTC.

The CDR3 region is CASSHSLVQLQETQYF. CDR3 sequence (DNA): TGCGCCAGCAGTCACTCCTTGGTCCAGCTCCAAGAGACCCAGTACTTC. The rearrangement links TRBV23-1 to TRBJ2-5; D ambiguous. TRBV23-1 is an ORF, with its function uncertain. The CDR3 contains 16 residues. The V end lost 3 bases, the J end lost 1 base, and 15 bases lay between the germline ends.

This sequence joins TRBV18 and TRBJ2-4; 12 bases match TRBD1. This CDR3 has 18 residues. Germline lookup yields CDR1 KGHSH and CDR2 LQKENI. The J segment lost 0 bases and the V segment lost 3 bases, leaving 6 bases of the junction unmatched. The chain's CDR3 is CASSPTGTGGRAKNIQYF. CDR3 DNA: TGTGCCAGCTCACCTACCGGGACAGGGGGCCGAGCCAAAAACATTCAGTACTTC.

With regard to this clone: Other DNA sequences in the sample encode the same CDR3. This rearrangement joins TRBV30 to TRBJ2-7; D gene ambiguous. Germline V gene lookup returns CDR1 GTSNPN and CDR2 SVGIG (reference sequence). Trimming removed 2 bases at V and 4 bases at J, with 9 bases between. This CDR3 has 12 amino acids. DNA of the CDR3: TGTGCCTGGAGTTTGATAGGGTACGAGCAGTACTTC. Encoded protein: CAWSLIGYEQYF.

The V call is TRBV5-1, the J call TRBJ2-5; the match to TRBD2 covers 9 bases. The CDR3 runs 14 residues. CDR1 and CDR2 from the germline V gene are SGHRS and YFSETQ. Losses at the gene ends were 3 bases for V and 1 base for J; bases not matched to a gene: 1. CDR3 coding DNA: TGCGCCAGCAGCTCGACTAGCGGCCAAGAGACCCAGTACTTC. This gives the protein CASSSTSGQETQYF.

The chain uses TRBV28 and TRBJ2-7, with D perhaps TRBD1 (6 bases). CDR1 is MDHEN and CDR2 is SYDVKM in the germline V gene. The V and J ends lost 4 bases and 4 bases respectively, with 20 bases between them. This CDR3 has 16 residues. The CDR3: CASSSGWGLGLYEQYF. The CDR3 coding sequence is TGTGCCAGCAGTTCTGGGTGGGGGCTCGGTCTATACGAGCAGTACTTC.